The entry below gives a single T cell receptor (beta chain) sequence along with its context. Its antigen is still unknown. The sample belongs to a study of monozygotic twins with inflammatory bowel disease. Study results and caveats: TCRbeta inverse Simpson diversity was decreased in IBD patients versus healthy co-twins. Especially with disease activity, IBD patients had fewer clonotypes in common with others than healthy twins did.

Each TCR library used 3500 ng of total RNA. Eight distinct reactions (per sample) were used to make the cDNA. TCRdb reprocessed the 5' RACE reads and stores each CDR3 protein as one record, lacking DNA. This listing includes 350,000 to 400,000 distinct CDR3 sequences. The CDR3 covers 15 residues. Germline CDR1 reads SEHNR; CDR2 reads FQNEAQ (reference sequence). The chain has TRBV7-9 and TRBJ2-7. This TCR was recovered from a human donor with ulcerative colitis or Crohn's disease, or a healthy co-twin of an affected twin (not recorded which). Source material: blood. The CDR3 region is CASSKSRNNVYEQYF. The whole variable domain, filled in from reference TRBV7-9 and TRBJ2-7, reads DTGVSQNPRHKITKRGQNVTFRCDPISEHNRLYWYRQTLGQGPEFLTYFQNEAQLEKSRLLSDRFSAERPKGSFSTLEIQRTEQGDSAMYLCASSKSRNNVYEQYFGPGTRLTVT.